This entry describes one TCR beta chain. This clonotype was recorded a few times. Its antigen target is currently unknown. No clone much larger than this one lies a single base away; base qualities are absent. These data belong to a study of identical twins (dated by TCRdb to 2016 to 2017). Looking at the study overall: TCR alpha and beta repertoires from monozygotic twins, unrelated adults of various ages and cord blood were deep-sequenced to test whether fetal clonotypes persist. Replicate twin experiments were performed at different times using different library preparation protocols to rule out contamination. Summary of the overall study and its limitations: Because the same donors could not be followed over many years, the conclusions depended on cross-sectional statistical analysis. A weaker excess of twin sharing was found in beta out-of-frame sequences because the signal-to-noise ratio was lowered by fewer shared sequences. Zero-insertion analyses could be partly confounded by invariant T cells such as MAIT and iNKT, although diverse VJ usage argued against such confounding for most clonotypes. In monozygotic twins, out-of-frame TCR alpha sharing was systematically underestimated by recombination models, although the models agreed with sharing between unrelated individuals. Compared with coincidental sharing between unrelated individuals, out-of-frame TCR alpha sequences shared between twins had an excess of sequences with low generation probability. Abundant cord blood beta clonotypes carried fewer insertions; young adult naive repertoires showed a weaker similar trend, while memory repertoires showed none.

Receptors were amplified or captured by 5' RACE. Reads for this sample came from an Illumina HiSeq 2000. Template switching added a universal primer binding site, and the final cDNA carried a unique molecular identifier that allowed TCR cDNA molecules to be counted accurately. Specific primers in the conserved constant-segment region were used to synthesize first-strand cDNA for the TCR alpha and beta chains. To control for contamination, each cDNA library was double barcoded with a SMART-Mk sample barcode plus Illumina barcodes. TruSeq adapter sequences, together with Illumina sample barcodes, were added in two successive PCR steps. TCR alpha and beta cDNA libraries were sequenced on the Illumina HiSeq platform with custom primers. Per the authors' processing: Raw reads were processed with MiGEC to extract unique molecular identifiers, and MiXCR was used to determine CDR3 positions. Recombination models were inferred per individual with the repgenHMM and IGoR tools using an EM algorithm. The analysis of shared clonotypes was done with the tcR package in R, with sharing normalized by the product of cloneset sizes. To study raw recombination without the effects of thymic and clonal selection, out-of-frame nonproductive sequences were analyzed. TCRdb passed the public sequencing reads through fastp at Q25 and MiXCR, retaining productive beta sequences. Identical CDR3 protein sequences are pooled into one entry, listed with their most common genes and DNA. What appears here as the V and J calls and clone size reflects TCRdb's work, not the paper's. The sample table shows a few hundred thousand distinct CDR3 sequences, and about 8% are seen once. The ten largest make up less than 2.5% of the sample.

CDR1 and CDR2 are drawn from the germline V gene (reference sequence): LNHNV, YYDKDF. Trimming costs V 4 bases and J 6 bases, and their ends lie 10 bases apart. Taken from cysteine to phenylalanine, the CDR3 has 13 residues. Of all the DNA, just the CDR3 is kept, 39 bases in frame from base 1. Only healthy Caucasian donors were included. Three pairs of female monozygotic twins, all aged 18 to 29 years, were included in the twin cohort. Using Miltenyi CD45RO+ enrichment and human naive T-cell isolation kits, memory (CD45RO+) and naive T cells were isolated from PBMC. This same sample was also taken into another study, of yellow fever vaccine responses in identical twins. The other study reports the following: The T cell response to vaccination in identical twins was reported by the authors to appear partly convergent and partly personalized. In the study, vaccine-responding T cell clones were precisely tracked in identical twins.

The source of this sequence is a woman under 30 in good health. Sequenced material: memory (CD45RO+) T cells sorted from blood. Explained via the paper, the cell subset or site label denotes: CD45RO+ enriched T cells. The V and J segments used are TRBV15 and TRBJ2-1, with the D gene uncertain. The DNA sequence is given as TGTGCCACCAGCATTAAAGAAATCAATGAGCAGTTCTTC. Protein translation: CATSIKEINEQFF.